The 15 T cell receptor beta chains below come from one sample, sequenced in a study of blood T cell repertoires in COVID-19. This table comes from immunoSEQ multiplex PCR, and its TCRdb copy is limited to in-frame clones, with some not included. The sample holds 300,000 to 400,000 clones, approximately 89% seen once. Material for sequencing was peripheral blood. The receptors were gathered from a woman aged 18-30 years who had recovered from COVID-19.

This clone has a single count. The chain has TRBV5-5 and TRBJ2-3; perhaps TRBD1 as D (5 bases). Per germline, CDR1 SGHKS and CDR2 YYEKEE (reference sequence). The CDR3 has 15 residues. Trimming stripped 6 bases from V and 0 bases from J, with 14 bases between. As DNA, the CDR3 is TGTGCCAGCACCTCGCCGACAGAGAGCACAGATACGCAGTATTTT. This codes for CASTSPTESTDTQYF.

This rearrangement joins TRBV9 to TRBJ1-5; TRBD1 agrees at 7 bases. CDR1 SGDLS and CDR2 YYNGEE come from the germline V gene. After removal of 3 bases from V and 5 bases from J, the junction contained 5 bases not matched to a gene. This CDR3 is built from 14 residues. Here the CDR3 reads CASSGTGVYQPQHF. The CDR3 DNA sequence: TGTGCCAGCAGCGGAACAGGGGTGTATCAGCCCCAGCATTTT.

The CDR3 spells CASSYYLGRGSTGELFF. CDR3 sequence (DNA): TGTGCCAGCAGCTATTATCTAGGACGCGGGAGCACCGGGGAGCTGTTTTTT. This chain connects TRBV13 to TRBJ2-2; 7 nucleotides agree with TRBD2. The trim removed 4 bases at V and 4 bases at J, leaving 12 bases unmatched. From germline, CDR1 is PRHDT and CDR2 FYEKMQ (reference sequence). The CDR3 consists of 17 residues.

The V call is TRBV6-6, the J call TRBJ2-7, with a possible D match to TRBD1 (7 bases). Per the germline V gene, CDR1 is MNHNY and CDR2 is SVGAGI (reference sequence). The CDR3 extends over 14 amino acids. V gave up 5 bases and J gave up 5 bases, with 16 bases separating them. CDR3 in amino acids: CASSPPEGADEQYV. CDR3 sequence (DNA): TGTGCCAGCAGTCCTCCGGAGGGGGCCGACGAGCAGTACGTC.

This chain joins TRBV10-3 and TRBJ1-6, with D perhaps matching TRBD1 (6 bases). Per germline, CDR1 ENHRY and CDR2 SYGVKD. The germline V and J ends were trimmed by 0 bases and 6 bases, with 12 bases remaining between them. The CDR3 runs 16 residues. The CDR3 nucleotides are TGTGCCATCAGTGAGTCGACGGTCAGGGGTAATTCACCCCTCCACTTT. Its protein is CAISESTVRGNSPLHF.

The chain carries TRBV5-1 and TRBJ2-1; tentatively, D is TRBD1 (6 bases). CDR3 size: 13 residues. V was pared by 4 bases and J by 6 bases, with 11 bases between. The germline V gene encodes CDR1 SGHRS and CDR2 YFSETQ. The CDR3 sequence: CASSEQGVNEQFF. CDR3 nucleotide sequence: TGCGCCAGCAGCGAACAGGGTGTCAATGAGCAGTTCTTC.

V and J are TRBV7-9 and TRBJ1-2, with 9 bases identical to TRBD1. Unmatched junction bases numbered 8, after V lost 5 bases and J lost 4 bases. The length of the CDR3 is 15 residues. CDR1 is SEHNR, CDR2 FQNEAQ, per germline (reference sequence). CDR3 region: CASSQTTGGTYGYTF. The CDR3 nucleotides read TGTGCCAGCAGCCAGACGACAGGGGGGACCTATGGCTACACCTTC.

V and J are TRBV9 and TRBJ1-3, with D possibly TRBD1 on 6 matching bases. V was shortened by 2 bases and J by 4 bases, with 13 bases between the two germline ends. The CDR3 is made up of 15 amino acids. Germline CDR1 reads SGDLS; CDR2 reads YYNGEE. The CDR3 reads CASSVSTGLGNTIYF. CDR3 in DNA: TGTGCCAGCAGCGTTTCAACAGGGTTGGGAAACACCATATATTTT.

The chain employs TRBV9 and TRBJ1-2; no clear D. Germline V gene data show CDR1 as SGDLS and CDR2 as YYNGEE. The CDR3 totals 14 residues. Trimming shortened V by 0 bases and J by 5 bases, and 11 bases separated the two germline ends. Written as DNA, the CDR3 is TGTGCCAGCAGCGTAGGAACAATCGGGTATGGCTACACCTTC. Its protein product is CASSVGTIGYGYTF.

This clone was found many times. The chain employs TRBV18 and TRBJ2-3, with 11 bases identical to TRBD1. Germline loops: CDR1 KGHSH, CDR2 LQKENI. After removal of 6 bases from V and 0 bases from J, the junction contained 2 bases not matched to a gene. This CDR3 has 15 amino acids. The CDR3 sequence: CASSRDRGSTDTQYF. DNA of the CDR3: TGTGCCAGCTCTCGGGACAGGGGGAGCACAGATACGCAGTATTTT.

Comment on this clone: Different DNA sequences within this sample yield the same CDR3. This rearrangement joins TRBV29-1 to TRBJ2-1; 11 bases align to TRBD1. The CDR3 totals 14 residues. The V gene end was trimmed by 3 bases and the J gene end by 2 bases; junction bases not matched to a gene: 0. CDR1 is SQVTM and CDR2 is ANQGSEA in the germline V gene. DNA for the CDR3: TGCAGCGTTGAGGGACAGGGGGCCTACAATGAGCAGTTCTTC. Protein sequence: CSVEGQGAYNEQFF.

The J gene is TRBJ2-2, the V gene TRBV4-3, with D maybe TRBD2 (6 bases). Germline V gene lookup returns CDR1 LGHNA and CDR2 YSLEER. Trimming cost V 3 bases and J 2 bases, with 19 bases left between them. This CDR3 spans 18 amino acids. DNA for the CDR3: TGCGCCAGCAGCCATCACCCTATCGGGGGAGAAAACACCGGGGAGCTGTTTTTT. This encodes CASSHHPIGGENTGELFF.

V and J are TRBV7-7 and TRBJ2-1; TRBD2 is a possible D gene (6 bases). Germline V gives CDR1 SSHAT, CDR2 FNYEAQ (reference sequence). The V end lost 1 base, the J end lost 2 bases, and 12 bases lay between the germline ends. This CDR3 spans 16 amino acids. The CDR3 DNA sequence: TGTGCCAGCAGCTTAGGGGGGACTGACACCTACAATGAGCAGTTCTTC. It codes for CASSLGGTDTYNEQFF.

This chain uses TRBV10-3 with TRBJ2-1, with 8 bases fitting TRBD2. Looked up from germline, CDR1 is ENHRY and CDR2 is SYGVKD. V shed 7 bases, J shed 1 base, and the junction held 6 bases outside the gene matches. CDR3 size: 15 residues. CDR3 residues: CAITPSGPSYNEQFF. CDR3 nucleotide sequence: TGTGCCATCACTCCTAGCGGGCCGTCCTACAATGAGCAGTTCTTC.

The chain joins TRBV7-9 to TRBJ2-1, with TRBD2 matching 13 bases. The ends lost 3 bases at V and 6 bases at J; junction bases unmatched: 5. In germline, CDR1 is SEHNR, CDR2 FQNEAQ (reference sequence). The CDR3 totals 16 residues. CDR3 in amino acids: CASSLGTSGNSNEQFF. The DNA for the CDR3 is TGTGCCAGCAGCTTGGGGACTAGCGGGAATTCCAATGAGCAGTTCTTC.